This T cell receptor (beta chain) was captured by sequencing in a study of identical twins (dated by TCRdb to the mid-2010s). For the study in its entirety: The study deep-sequenced TCR alpha and beta repertoires from monozygotic twins, unrelated adults of various ages and cord blood to test whether fetal clonotypes persist. To rule out contamination, the twin experiments were replicated at different times with different library preparation protocols.

On the study overall, not on this receptor specifically: Out-of-frame TCR alpha sequences shared between twins showed an excess of low generation-probability sequences compared with coincidental sharing between unrelated individuals. Because the same donors could not be followed over many years, conclusions were based on cross-sectional statistical analysis. In beta out-of-frame sequences, excess twin sharing was weaker, because having fewer shared sequences lowered the signal-to-noise ratio. Invariant T cells such as MAIT and iNKT could partly confound zero-insertion analyses, though diverse VJ usage argued against this for most clonotypes. In monozygotic twins, recombination models systematically underestimated out-of-frame TCR alpha sharing, but the models matched the sharing seen between unrelated individuals. Fewer insertions were carried by abundant cord blood beta clonotypes; a weaker similar trend was observed in young adult naive repertoires, while no such trend was observed in memory repertoires.

The CDR3 covers 18 residues, taking in both the cysteine and the phenylalanine. Only CDR3 DNA remains: 54 bases, in frame from the first base. The germline V gene yields MDHEN for CDR1 and SYDVKM for CDR2. Relative to germline, V is missing 4 bases and J is missing 2 bases, with 8 bases of the junction outside any gene match. For this clonotype: Its antigen remains unidentified. Base qualities were left out, and no much larger clone turns up one base away.

All donors were healthy Caucasians. Three pairs of female monozygotic twins, all aged about 18 to 29 years, made up the twin cohort. Positive isolation kits from Invitrogen were used to isolate the CD4+ and CD8+ T cell populations. Receptor amplification or capture employed 5' RACE. Sequenced on an Illumina HiSeq 2000. Template switching introduced a universal primer binding site; the final cDNA contained a unique molecular identifier, enabling accurate counting of TCR cDNA molecules. Specific primers in the conserved constant-segment region were used to synthesize first-strand cDNA for TCR alpha and beta chains. To control for contamination, every cDNA library was double barcoded, receiving both a SMART-Mk sample barcode and Illumina barcodes. Two successive PCR steps introduced TruSeq adapter sequences along with Illumina sample barcodes. TCR alpha and beta cDNA libraries were sequenced on the Illumina HiSeq platform with custom primers. Under the source paper's analysis protocol: Raw reads were processed with MiGEC to extract unique molecular identifiers, and MiXCR was used to determine CDR3 positions. Recombination models were inferred per individual with the repgenHMM and IGoR tools using an EM algorithm. Shared clonotype analysis was performed with the tcR package in R, normalizing sharing by the product of cloneset sizes. To study raw recombination free of thymic and clonal selection effects, out-of-frame nonproductive sequences were analyzed. TCRdb handled the public reads itself, with Q25 trimming in fastp and clone calling in MiXCR, and kept productive beta chains. Here each entry gathers all rows of one CDR3 protein and keeps the most common genes and DNA. TCRdb, rather than the study authors, made the V and J calls. For this sample the table gives roughly 260,000 distinct CDR3 sequences, of which approximately 8% were detected only once. The ten largest clonotypes hold around 5% of the sample.

These same data were also listed under a study on yellow fever vaccine responses in identical twins. As that second study puts it: The authors reported that the T cell response to vaccination in identical twins appeared partly convergent and partly personalized. In the study, vaccine-responding T cell clones were precisely tracked in identical twins.

The receptor was derived from a young woman in good health. The sample comprised CD8+ T cells sorted from blood. The chain uses TRBV28 and TRBJ2-2; 12 nucleotides in the junction match TRBD1. CDR3 loop: CASSSGTGGFQNTGELFF. The DNA reads as follows: TGTGCCAGCAGTTCCGGGACAGGGGGCTTCCAAAACACCGGGGAGCTGTTTTTT.